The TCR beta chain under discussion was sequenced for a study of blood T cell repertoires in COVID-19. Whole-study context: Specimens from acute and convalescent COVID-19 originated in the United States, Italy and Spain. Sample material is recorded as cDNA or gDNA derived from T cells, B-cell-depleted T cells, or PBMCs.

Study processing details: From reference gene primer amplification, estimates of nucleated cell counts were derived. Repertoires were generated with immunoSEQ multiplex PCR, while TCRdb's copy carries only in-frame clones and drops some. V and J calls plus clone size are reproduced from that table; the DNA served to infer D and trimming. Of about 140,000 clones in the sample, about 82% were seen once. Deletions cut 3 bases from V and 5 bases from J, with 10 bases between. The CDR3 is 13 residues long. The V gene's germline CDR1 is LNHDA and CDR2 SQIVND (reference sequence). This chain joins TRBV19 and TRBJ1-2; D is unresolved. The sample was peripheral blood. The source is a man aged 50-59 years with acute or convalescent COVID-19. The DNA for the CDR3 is TGTGCCAGTAGTATTTCTCGCGCTTATGGCTACACCTTC. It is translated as CASSISRAYGYTF.